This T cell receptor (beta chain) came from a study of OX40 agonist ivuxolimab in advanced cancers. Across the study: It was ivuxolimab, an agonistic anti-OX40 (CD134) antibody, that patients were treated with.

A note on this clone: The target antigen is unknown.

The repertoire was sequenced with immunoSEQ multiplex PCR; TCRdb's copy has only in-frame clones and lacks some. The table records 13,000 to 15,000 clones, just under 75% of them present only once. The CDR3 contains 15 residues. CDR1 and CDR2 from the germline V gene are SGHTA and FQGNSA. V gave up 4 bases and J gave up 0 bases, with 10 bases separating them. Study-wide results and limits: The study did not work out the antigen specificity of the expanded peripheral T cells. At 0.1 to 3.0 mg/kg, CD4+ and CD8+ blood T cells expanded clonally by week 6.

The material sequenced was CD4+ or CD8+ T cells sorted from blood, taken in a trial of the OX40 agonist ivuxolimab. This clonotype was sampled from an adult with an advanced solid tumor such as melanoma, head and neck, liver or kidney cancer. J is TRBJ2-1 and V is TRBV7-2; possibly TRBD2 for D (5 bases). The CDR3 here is CASSWTPSSYNEQFF. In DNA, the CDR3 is TGTGCCAGCAGCTGGACTCCCAGCTCCTACAATGAGCAGTTCTTC.